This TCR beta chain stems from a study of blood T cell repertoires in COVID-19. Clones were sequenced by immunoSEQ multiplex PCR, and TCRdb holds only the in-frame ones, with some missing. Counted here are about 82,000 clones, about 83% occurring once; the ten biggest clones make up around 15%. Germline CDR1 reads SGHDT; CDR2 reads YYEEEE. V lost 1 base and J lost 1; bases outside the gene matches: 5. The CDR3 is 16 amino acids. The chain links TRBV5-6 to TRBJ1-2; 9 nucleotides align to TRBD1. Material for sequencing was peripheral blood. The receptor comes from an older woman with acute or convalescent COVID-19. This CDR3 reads CASSLLGQGGNYGYTF. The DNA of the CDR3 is TGTGCCAGCAGCTTGTTGGGACAGGGTGGTAACTATGGCTACACCTTC.